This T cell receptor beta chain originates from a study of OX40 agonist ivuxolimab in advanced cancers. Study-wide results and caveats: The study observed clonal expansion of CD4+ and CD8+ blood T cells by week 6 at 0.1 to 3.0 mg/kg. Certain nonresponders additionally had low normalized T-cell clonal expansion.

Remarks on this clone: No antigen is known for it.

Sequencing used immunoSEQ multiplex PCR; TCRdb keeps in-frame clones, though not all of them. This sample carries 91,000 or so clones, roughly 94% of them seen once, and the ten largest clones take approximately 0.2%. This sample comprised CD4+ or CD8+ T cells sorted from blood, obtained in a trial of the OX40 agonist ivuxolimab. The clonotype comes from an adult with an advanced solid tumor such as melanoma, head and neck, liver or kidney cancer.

CDR3 residues: CASRGGTNTGELFF. The CDR3 DNA follows: TGCGCCAGCAGGGGCGGGACGAACACCGGGGAGCTGTTTTTT. The chain has TRBV5-1 and TRBJ2-2; TRBD2 might be the D (6 bases). The ends were cut back, 5 bases at V and 0 bases at J, with 8 bases in the middle. The germline V gene encodes CDR1 SGHRS and CDR2 YFSETQ. CDR3 size: 14 residues.